Sequencing of this T cell receptor (beta chain) was carried out in a study of T cell changes during pregnancy in multiple sclerosis. With 0 bases removed from V and 3 bases from J, the gap between germline ends came to 4 bases. From germline, CDR1 is SGHDT and CDR2 YYEEEE. This CDR3 has 12 residues. Some clones are missing from TCRdb's copy, which holds only in-frame ones; the method was immunoSEQ multiplex PCR. This table holds approximately 100,000 clones, approximately 93% found once. Sequenced here: peripheral blood, sampled after pregnancy. The chain carries TRBV5-6 and TRBJ2-7, with D uncertain. The source is a female donor with multiple sclerosis, enrolled in a pregnancy study. The CDR3 here is CASSLALYEQYF. The CDR3 DNA is TGTGCCAGCAGCTTGGCCCTCTACGAGCAGTACTTC.